The source of this T cell receptor beta chain is a study of breast tumors, draining lymph nodes, adjacent tissues. TCRdb reprocessed the multiplex PCR reads via MiXCR and lists one record per CDR3 protein. This table has approximately 210,000 distinct CDR3 sequences, under 35% appearing once. This clonotype was counted at least ten times. Its antigen is currently unknown. Axillary draining lymph nodes of breast cancer patients supplied the node samples. Study-wide results and caveats: That most tumor T cells come from lymph nodes remained unproven. Most tumor T cells seemingly derive from lymph node, then expand in tumor. Tumor TCR diversity was below lymph nodes but above nontumor tissue. Compared with basal-like, luminal-like tumors shared significantly more repertoire with nontumor tissue.

The CDR3 contains 15 residues. The germline V gene has CDR1 SQVTM and CDR2 ANQGSEA. V was clipped by 6 bases and J by 1 base, with 16 bases between them. The sequenced material came from axillary lymph node tissue. This TCR came from a female donor with breast cancer. Some clones in this sample may be carry-over from other donors' samples. The V call is TRBV29-1, the J call TRBJ1-3, with D possibly being TRBD1 (6 bases). CDR3 bases: TGCAGCGTACAGGGACTCGAAGGATCTGGAAACACCATATATTTT. Translation gives CSVQGLEGSGNTIYF. Variable domain in full (rest from reference TRBV29-1 and TRBJ1-3): SAVISQKPSRDICQRGTSLTIQCQVDSQVTMMFWYRQQPGQSLTLIATANQGSEATYESGFVIDKFPISRPNLTFSTLTVSNMSPEDSSIYLCSVQGLEGSGNTIYFGEGSWLTVV.